This TCR beta chain was profiled in a study of OX40 agonist ivuxolimab in advanced cancers. Whole-study context: Each patient was given ivuxolimab into a vein every 2 weeks, at 0.01 to 10 mg/kg.

Peripheral blood came from all dose cohorts at three timepoints. Assay used: immunoSEQ multiplex PCR; TCRdb lists only in-frame clones, some missing. The data contain about 58,000 clones, around 78% of them seen just once; the ten biggest clones take up less than 4%. This CDR3 contains 13 residues. Germline V gene sequence: CDR1 SGHTA, CDR2 FQGNSA. Trimming took 1 base from V and 4 from J, leaving 7 bases between them. This material consisted of CD4+ or CD8+ T cells sorted from blood, taken in a trial of the OX40 agonist ivuxolimab. This TCR came from an adult with an advanced solid tumor such as melanoma, head and neck, liver or kidney cancer. This chain uses TRBV7-2 with TRBJ2-5; D uncertain. CDR3 in DNA: TGTGCCAGCAGCTTAGAGGTGCGAGAGACCCAGTACTTC. This gives the protein CASSLEVRETQYF.